The subject of this entry is one T cell receptor (beta chain). Sequenced by immunoSEQ multiplex PCR; TCRdb stores in-frame clones only, minus some. This sample has about a million clones, with approximately 76% found just once. CDR3 length: 15 amino acids. Germline CDR1 reads LNHDA; CDR2 reads SQIVND (reference sequence). Trimming left V 4 bases short and J 7 bases short, with 17 bases between. These data come from a study of shared clonotypes between healthy human individuals. This receptor was obtained from a man in his late teens or twenties in good health. This chain joins TRBV19 and TRBJ1-5; D is possibly TRBD1 (6 bases). Sequences were obtained from memory CD4+ T cells sorted from blood. As to subset: CD45RA-negative fraction. The CDR3 here is CASSKGGLGGQPQHF. The CDR3 DNA reads as TGTGCCAGTAGTAAGGGGGGATTAGGAGGACAGCCCCAGCATTTT. Together with reference TRBV19 and TRBJ1-5, the CDR3 gives the full variable domain: DGGITQSPKYLFRKEGQNVTLSCEQNLNHDAMYWYRQDPGQGLRLIYYSQIVNDFQKGDIAEGYSVSREKKESFPLTVTSAQKNPTAFYLCASSKGGLGGQPQHFGDGTRLSIL.